The rows below give T cell receptor beta chains drawn from one sample of a study of cytomegalovirus exposure and HLA in healthy donors. Profiling relied on immunoSEQ multiplex PCR, and the TCRdb table lists in-frame clones only, not all of them. The sample has around 140,000 clones; around nine tenths are singletons. The sequenced sample was PBMCs. The receptors derive from a woman in her 30s in good health and CMV-seronegative. Each CDR3 is given with its conserved first and last residue. A D gene is named only where the DNA matches it firmly. Clone size appears in some rows only: once, few, many, or a class for an expanded clone.

d_call j_call clone_size v_call cdr3_aa cdr3_nt
- TRBJ1-2 once TRBV7-2 CASSASRGVLGARGYTF TGTGCCAGCAGCGCTTCTAGGGGCGTTCTTGGAGCTCGGGGCTACACCTTC
- TRBJ2-7 - TRBV6-5 CASSEDEQYF TGTGCCAGCTCAGAGGACGAGCAGTACTTC
- TRBJ1-5 - TRBV7-9 CASSFRVSGVGNQPQHF TGTGCCAGCAGCTTCCGAGTCTCGGGGGTAGGCAATCAGCCCCAGCATTTT
TRBD2 TRBJ2-3 - TRBV7-2 CASSGLGLGLADTQYF TGTGCCAGCAGCGGGCTCGGACTAGGGTTGGCAGATACGCAGTATTTT
TRBD1 TRBJ2-7 - TRBV6-5 CATRRAGQGIYEQYF TGTGCCACTAGGAGGGCGGGACAGGGGATTTACGAGCAGTACTTC
TRBD1 TRBJ2-7 - TRBV19 CASSRGQGSSYEQYF TGTGCCAGTAGTAGGGGACAGGGGAGCTCCTACGAGCAGTACTTC
TRBD2 TRBJ2-1 - TRBV29-1 CSVDGLAGDTSYNEQFF TGCAGCGTCGATGGACTAGCGGGGGATACCTCCTACAATGAGCAGTTCTTC
- TRBJ1-2 - TRBV30 CAWRAGFYGYTF TGTGCCTGGAGAGCAGGGTTCTATGGCTACACCTTC
TRBD1 TRBJ2-7 - TRBV6-5 CASSYSGTGFLEQYF TGTGCCAGCAGTTACTCCGGGACAGGGTTTCTCGAGCAGTACTTC
TRBD2 TRBJ2-7 - TRBV18 CASSPTTSGSYEQYF TGTGCCAGCTCACCAACAACTAGCGGGAGCTACGAGCAGTACTTC
TRBD1 TRBJ2-7 once TRBV7-2 CASSLVVGTGGYEQYF TGTGCCAGCAGCTTAGTCGTTGGGACAGGGGGCTACGAGCAGTACTTC
TRBD1 TRBJ2-1 - TRBV27 CASSLGDSSYNEQFF TGTGCCAGCAGTTTGGGGGACAGTTCCTACAATGAGCAGTTCTTC
TRBD1 TRBJ1-2 - TRBV28 CASSPPGTVGYGYTF TGTGCCAGCAGTCCCCCCGGGACAGTAGGTTATGGCTACACCTTC
TRBD1 TRBJ1-1 - TRBV7-9 CASSWGTVNTEAFF TGTGCCAGCAGCTGGGGGACAGTCAACACTGAAGCTTTCTTT
- TRBJ1-2 - TRBV6-1 CASSRTGNYGYTF TGTGCCAGCAGCAGAACAGGGAACTATGGCTACACCTTC
- TRBJ1-5 - TRBV6-1 CASTDPGPQHF TGTGCCAGCACCGACCCAGGGCCCCAGCATTTT
TRBD1 TRBJ1-5 - TRBV28 CASSLIDRAGNQPQHF TGTGCCAGCAGTTTGATCGACAGGGCTGGCAATCAGCCCCAGCATTTT
- TRBJ1-1 - TRBV7-6 CASSLVVILPGGAPNTEAFF TGTGCCAGCAGCTTAGTCGTGATTTTACCGGGGGGGGCTCCGAACACTGAAGCTTTCTTT
- TRBJ2-7 - TRBV29-1 CSVAWSLYSYEQYF TGCAGCGTTGCGTGGAGTCTATACTCCTACGAGCAGTACTTC
TRBD1 TRBJ2-7 - TRBV7-9 CSSSRQGYEQYF TGTTCCAGCAGCCGACAGGGGTACGAGCAGTACTTC